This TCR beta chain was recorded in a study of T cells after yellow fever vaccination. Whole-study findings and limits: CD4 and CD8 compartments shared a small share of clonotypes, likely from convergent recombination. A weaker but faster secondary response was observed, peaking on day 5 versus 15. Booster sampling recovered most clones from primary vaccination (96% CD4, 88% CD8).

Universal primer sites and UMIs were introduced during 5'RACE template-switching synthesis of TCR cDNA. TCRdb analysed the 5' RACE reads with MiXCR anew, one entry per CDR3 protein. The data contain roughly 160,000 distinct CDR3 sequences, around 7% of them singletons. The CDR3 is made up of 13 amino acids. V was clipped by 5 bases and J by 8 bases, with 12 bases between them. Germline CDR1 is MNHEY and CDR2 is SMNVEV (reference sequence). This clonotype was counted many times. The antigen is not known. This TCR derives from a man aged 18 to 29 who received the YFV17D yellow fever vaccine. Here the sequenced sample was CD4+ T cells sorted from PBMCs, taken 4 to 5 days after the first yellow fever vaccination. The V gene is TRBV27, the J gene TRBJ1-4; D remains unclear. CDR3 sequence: CASSGDLGEKLFF. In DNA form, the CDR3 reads TGTGCCAGCAGTGGGGATCTTGGAGAAAAACTGTTTTTT.